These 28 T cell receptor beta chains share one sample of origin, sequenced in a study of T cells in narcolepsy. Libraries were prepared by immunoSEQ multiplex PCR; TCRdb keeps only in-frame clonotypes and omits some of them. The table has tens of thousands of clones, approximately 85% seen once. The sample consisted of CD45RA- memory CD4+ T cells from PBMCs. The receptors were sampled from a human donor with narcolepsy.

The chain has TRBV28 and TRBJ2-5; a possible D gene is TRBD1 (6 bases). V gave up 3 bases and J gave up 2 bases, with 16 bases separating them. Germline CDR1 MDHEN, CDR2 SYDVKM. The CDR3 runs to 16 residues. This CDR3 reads CASSFLGERGQETQYF. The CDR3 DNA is TGTGCCAGCAGTTTCTTAGGGGAAAGGGGGCAAGAGACCCAGTACTTC.

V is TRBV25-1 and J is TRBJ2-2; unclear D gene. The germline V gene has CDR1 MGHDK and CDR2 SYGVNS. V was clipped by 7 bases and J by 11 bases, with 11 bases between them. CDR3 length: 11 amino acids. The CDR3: CASTNVGELFF. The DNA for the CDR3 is TGTGCCAGCACTAATGTGGGAGAGCTGTTTTTT.

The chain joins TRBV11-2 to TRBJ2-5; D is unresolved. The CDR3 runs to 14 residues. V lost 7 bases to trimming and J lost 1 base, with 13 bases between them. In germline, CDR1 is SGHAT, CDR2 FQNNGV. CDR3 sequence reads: CASKRVRTQETQYF. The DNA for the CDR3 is TGTGCCAGCAAACGAGTTCGAACCCAAGAGACCCAGTACTTC.

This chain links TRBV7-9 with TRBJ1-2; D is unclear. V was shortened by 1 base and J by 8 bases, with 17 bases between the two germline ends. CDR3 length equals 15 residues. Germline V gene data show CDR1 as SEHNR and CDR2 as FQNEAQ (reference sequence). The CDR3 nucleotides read TGTGCCAGCAGCTTAGACCTTGGAGGCGCTAGGGGCTACACCTTC. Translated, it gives CASSLDLGGARGYTF.

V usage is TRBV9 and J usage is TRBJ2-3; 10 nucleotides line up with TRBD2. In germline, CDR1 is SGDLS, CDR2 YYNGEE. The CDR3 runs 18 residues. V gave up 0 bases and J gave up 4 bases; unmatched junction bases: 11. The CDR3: CASSVDPLAGYGADTQYF. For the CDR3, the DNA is TGTGCCAGCAGCGTAGATCCACTAGCGGGATACGGAGCAGATACGCAGTATTTT. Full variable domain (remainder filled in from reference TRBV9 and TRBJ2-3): DSGVTQTPKHLITATGQRVTLRCSPRSGDLSVYWYQQSLDQGLQFLIQYYNGEERAKGNILERFSAQQFPDLHSELNLSSLELGDSALYFCASSVDPLAGYGADTQYFGPGTRLTVL.

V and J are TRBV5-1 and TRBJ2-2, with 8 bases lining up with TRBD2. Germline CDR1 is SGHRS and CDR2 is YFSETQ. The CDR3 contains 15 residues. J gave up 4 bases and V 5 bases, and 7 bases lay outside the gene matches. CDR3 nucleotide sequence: TGCGCCAGCAGTTTAGCGGGATCGGGCACCGGGGAGCTGTTTTTT. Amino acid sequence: CASSLAGSGTGELFF.

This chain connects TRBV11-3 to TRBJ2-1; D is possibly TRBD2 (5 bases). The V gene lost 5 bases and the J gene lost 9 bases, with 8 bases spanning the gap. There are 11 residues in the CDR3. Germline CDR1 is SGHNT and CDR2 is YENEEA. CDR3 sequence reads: CASSVAGEQFF. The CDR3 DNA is TGTGCCAGCAGCGTCGCGGGTGAGCAGTTCTTC.

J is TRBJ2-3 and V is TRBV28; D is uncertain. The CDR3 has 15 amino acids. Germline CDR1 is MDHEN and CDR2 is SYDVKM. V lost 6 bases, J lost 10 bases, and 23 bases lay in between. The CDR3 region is CASSQGSPGRIAQYF. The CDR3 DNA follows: TGTGCCAGCAGCCAAGGGTCCCCGGGCCGAATTGCGCAGTATTTT.

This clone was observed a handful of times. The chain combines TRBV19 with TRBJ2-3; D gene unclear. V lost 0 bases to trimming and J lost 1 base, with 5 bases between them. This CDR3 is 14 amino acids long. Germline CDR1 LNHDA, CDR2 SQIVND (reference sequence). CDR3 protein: CASSIETGTDTQYF. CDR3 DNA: TGTGCCAGTAGTATAGAGACTGGCACAGATACGCAGTATTTT.

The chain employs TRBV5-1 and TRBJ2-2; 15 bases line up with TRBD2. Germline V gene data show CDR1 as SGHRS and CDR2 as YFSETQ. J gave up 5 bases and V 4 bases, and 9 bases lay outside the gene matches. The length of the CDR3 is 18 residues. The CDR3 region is CASSPGLAGGPGTGELFF. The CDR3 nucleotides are TGCGCCAGCAGCCCCGGACTAGCGGGAGGGCCGGGGACCGGGGAGCTGTTTTTT.

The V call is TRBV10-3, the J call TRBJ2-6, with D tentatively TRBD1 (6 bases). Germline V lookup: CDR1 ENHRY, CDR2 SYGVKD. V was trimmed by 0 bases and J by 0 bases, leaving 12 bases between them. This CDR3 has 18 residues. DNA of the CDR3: TGTGCCATCAGTGAGTCAACAGGGACGATCTCTGGGGCCAACGTCCTGACTTTC. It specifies CAISESTGTISGANVLTF.

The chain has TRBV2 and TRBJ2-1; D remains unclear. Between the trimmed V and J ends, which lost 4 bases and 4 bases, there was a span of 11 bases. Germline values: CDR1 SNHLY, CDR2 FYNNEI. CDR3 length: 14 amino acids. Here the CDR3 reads CASSVAVRYNEQFF. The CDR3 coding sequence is TGTGCCAGCAGTGTGGCGGTGCGGTACAATGAGCAGTTCTTC.

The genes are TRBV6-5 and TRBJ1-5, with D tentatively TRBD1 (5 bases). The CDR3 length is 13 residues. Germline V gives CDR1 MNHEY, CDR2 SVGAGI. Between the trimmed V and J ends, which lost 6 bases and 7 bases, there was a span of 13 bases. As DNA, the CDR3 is TGTGCCAGCAGACGCCTTAGGGGACAGCCCCAGCATTTT. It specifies CASRRLRGQPQHF.

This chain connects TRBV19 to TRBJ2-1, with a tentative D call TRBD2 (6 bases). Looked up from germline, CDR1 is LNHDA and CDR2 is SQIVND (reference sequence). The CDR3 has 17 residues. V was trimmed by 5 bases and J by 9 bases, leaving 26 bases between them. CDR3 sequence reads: CASSAYLSGGAGSEQFF. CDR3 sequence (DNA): TGTGCCAGTAGTGCGTATCTGAGTGGCGGGGCGGGGAGTGAGCAGTTCTTC.

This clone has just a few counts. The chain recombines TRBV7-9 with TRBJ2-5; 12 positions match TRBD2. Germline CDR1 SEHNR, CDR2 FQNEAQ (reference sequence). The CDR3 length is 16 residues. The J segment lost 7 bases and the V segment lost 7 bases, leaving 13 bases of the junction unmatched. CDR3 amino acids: CASTPPSTSGSGTQYF. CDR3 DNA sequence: TGTGCCAGCACCCCCCCATCGACTAGCGGGAGCGGGACCCAGTACTTC.

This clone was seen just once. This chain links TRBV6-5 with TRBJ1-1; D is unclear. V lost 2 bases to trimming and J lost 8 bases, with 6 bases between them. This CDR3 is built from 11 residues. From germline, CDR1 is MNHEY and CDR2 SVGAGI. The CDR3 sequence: CASSYVGEAFF. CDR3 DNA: TGTGCCAGCAGTTACGTAGGCGAAGCTTTCTTT.

Here the CDR3 DNA reads TGTGCCAGCAGCTTCCGTCCTGACGAGCAGTACTTC. This translates into CASSFRPDEQYF. The rearrangement links TRBV11-3 to TRBJ2-7; no reliable D call. The germline V gene has CDR1 SGHNT and CDR2 YENEEA. With 3 bases removed from V and 5 bases from J, the gap between germline ends came to 8 bases. This CDR3 contains 12 residues.

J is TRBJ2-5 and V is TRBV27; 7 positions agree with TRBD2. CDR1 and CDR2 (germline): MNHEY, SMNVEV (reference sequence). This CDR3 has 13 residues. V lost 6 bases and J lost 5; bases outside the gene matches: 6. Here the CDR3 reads CASRGWGGETQYF. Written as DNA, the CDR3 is TGTGCCAGCAGGGGCTGGGGGGGGGAGACCCAGTACTTC.

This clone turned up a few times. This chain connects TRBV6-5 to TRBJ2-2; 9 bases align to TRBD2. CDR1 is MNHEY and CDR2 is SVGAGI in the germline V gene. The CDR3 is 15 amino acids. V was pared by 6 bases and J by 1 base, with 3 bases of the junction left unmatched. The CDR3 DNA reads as TGTGCCAGCAGGGGGACTAGCTGGAACACCGGGGAGCTGTTTTTT. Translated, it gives CASRGTSWNTGELFF.

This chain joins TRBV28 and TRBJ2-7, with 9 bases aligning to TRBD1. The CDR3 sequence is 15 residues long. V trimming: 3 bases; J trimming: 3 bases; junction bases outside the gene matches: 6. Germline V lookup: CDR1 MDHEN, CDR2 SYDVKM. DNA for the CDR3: TGTGCCAGCAGTTTCGTTGGGACAGGGAGCTACGAGCAGTACTTC. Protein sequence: CASSFVGTGSYEQYF.

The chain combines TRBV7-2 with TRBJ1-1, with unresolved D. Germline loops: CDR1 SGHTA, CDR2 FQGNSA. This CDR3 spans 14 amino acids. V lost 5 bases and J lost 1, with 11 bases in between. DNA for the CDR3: TGTGCCAGCAGCAAAGGCCGGGGGAACACTGAAGCTTTCTTT. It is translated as CASSKGRGNTEAFF.

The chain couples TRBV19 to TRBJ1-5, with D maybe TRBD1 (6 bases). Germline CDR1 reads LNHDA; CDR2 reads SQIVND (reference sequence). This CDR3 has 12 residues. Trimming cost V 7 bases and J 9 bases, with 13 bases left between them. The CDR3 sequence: CASKGDLWPQHF. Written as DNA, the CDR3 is TGTGCCAGTAAGGGGGACCTGTGGCCCCAGCATTTT.

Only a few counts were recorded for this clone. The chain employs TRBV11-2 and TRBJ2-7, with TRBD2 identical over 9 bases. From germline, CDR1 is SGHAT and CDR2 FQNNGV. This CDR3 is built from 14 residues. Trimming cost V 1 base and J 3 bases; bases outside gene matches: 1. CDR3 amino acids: CASSLGAGGYEQYF. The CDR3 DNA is TGTGCCAGCAGCTTAGGAGCGGGAGGCTACGAGCAGTACTTC.

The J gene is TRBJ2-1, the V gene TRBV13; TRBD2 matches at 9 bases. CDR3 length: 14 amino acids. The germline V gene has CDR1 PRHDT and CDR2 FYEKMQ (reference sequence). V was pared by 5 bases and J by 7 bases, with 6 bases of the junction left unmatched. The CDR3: CASSPRLAGNEQFF. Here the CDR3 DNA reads TGTGCCAGCAGCCCCCGGCTAGCGGGGAATGAGCAGTTCTTC.

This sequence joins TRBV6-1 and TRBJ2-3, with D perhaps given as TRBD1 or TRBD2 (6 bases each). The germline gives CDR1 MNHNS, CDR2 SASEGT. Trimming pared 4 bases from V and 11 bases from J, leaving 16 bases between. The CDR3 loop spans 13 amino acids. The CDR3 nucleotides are TGTGCCAGCAGTGGAAGTTACAGGGACTGGCAGTATTTT. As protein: CASSGSYRDWQYF.

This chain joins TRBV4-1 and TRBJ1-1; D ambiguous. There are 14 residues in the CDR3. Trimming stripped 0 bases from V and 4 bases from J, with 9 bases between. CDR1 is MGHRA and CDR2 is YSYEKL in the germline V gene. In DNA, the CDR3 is TGCGCCAGCAGCCAAGATCTGAGGGTCACTGAAGCTTTCTTT. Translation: CASSQDLRVTEAFF.

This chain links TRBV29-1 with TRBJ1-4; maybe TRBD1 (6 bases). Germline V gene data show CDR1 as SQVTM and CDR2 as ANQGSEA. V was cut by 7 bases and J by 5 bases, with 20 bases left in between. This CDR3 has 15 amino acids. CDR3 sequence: CSAERGGQGNEKLFF. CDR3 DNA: TGCAGCGCCGAAAGGGGCGGTCAGGGGAATGAAAAACTGTTTTTT. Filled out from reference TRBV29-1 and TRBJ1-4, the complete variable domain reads SAVISQKPSRDICQRGTSLTIQCQVDSQVTMMFWYRQQPGQSLTLIATANQGSEATYESGFVIDKFPISRPNLTFSTLTVSNMSPEDSSIYLCSAERGGQGNEKLFFGSGTQLSVL.

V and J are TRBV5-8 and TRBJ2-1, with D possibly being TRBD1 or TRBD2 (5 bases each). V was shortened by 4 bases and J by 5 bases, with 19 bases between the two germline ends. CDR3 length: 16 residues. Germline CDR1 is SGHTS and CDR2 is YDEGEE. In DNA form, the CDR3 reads TGTGCCAGCAGCCCACAGACAGCCCGAGCGGACAATGAGCAGTTCTTC. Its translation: CASSPQTARADNEQFF.